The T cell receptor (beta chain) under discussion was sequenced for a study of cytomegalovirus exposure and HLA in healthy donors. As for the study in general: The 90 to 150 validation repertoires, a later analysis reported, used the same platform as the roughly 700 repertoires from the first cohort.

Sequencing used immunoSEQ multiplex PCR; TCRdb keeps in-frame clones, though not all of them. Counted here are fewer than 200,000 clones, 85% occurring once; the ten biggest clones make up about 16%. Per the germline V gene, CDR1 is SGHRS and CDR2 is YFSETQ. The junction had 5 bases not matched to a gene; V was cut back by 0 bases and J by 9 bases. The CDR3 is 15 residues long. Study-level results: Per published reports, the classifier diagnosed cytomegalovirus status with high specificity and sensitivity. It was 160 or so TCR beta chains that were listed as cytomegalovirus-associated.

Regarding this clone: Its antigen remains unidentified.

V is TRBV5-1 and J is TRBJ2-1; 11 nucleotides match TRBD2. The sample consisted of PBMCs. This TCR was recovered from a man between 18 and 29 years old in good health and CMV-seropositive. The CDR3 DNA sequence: TGCGCCAGCAGCTTGGCACTAGCGGGGGAGGGTGAGCAGTTCTTC. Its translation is CASSLALAGEGEQFF.